One TCR beta chain is described in this entry. This entry belongs to a study of T cell changes during pregnancy in multiple sclerosis. The germline V gene has CDR1 SGHAT and CDR2 FQNNGV. The CDR3 has 17 residues. Trimming shortened V by 1 base and J by 0 bases, and 10 bases separated the two germline ends. Profiled with immunoSEQ multiplex PCR; TCRdb holds only in-frame clones, not every one. The repertoire includes over 65,000 clones, approximately 90% of them detected once, and around 1.8% sits in the top ten. The clonotype was recovered from a female donor in good health, enrolled as a control in a pregnancy study. Sequencing used peripheral blood, obtained in the first trimester of pregnancy. The chain uses TRBV11-2 and TRBJ1-6; D gene uncertain. DNA of the CDR3: TGTGCCAGCAGCTTAGTCCACTTTAACTCCTATAATTCACCCCTCCACTTT. Residues: CASSLVHFNSYNSPLHF. The full variable domain, its missing parts supplied by reference TRBV11-2 and TRBJ1-6, is EAGVAQSPRYKIIEKRQSVAFWCNPISGHATLYWYQQILGQGPKLLIQFQNNGVVDDSQLPKDRFSAERLKGVDSTLKIQPAKLEDSAVYLCASSLVHFNSYNSPLHFGNGTRLTVT.